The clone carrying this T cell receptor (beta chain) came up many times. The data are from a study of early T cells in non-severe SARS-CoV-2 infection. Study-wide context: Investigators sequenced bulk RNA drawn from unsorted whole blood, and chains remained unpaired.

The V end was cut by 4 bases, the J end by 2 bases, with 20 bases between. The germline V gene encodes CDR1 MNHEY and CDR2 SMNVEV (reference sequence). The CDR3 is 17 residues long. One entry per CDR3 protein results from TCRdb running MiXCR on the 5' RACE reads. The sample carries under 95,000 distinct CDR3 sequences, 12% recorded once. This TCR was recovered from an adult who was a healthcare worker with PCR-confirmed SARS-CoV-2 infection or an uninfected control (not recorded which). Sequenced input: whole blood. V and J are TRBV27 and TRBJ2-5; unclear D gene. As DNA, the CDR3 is TGTGCCAGCAGTTCCCATCACGGGTCCAGTGTTCAAGAGACCCAGTACTTC. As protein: CASSSHHGSSVQETQYF.